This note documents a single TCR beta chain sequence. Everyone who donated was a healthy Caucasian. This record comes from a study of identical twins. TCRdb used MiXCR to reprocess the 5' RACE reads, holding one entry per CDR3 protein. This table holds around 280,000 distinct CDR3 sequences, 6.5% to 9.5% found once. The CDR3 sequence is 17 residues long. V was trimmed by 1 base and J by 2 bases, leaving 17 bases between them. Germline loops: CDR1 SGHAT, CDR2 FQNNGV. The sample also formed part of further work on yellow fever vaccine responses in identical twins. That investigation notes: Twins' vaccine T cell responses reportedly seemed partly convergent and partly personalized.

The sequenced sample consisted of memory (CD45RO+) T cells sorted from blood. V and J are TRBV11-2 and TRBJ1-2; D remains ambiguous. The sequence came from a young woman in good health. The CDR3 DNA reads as TGTGCCAGCAGCTTAGCTTTCCGGGCTATGAGCAACTATGGCTACACCTTC. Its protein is CASSLAFRAMSNYGYTF.